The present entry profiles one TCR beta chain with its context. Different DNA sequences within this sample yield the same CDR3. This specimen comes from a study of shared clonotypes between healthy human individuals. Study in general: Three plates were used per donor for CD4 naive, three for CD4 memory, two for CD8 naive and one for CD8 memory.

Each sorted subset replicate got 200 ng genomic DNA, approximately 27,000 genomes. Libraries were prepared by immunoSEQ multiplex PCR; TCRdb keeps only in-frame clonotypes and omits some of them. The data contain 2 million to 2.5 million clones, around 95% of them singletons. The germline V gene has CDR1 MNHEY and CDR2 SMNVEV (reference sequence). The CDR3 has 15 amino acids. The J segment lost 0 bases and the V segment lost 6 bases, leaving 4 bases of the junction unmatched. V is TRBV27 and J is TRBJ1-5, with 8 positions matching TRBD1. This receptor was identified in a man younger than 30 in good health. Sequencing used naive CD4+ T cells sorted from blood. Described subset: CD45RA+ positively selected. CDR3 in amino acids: CASRTGGYSNQPQHF. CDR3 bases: TGTGCCAGCAGAACAGGGGGTTATAGCAATCAGCCCCAGCATTTT.